The sequence of this T cell receptor beta chain was determined in a study of blood T cell repertoires in COVID-19. Authors' processing steps: Nucleated cell counts were estimated from reference gene primer amplification. Profiled with immunoSEQ multiplex PCR; TCRdb holds only in-frame clones, not every one. The V and J calls and the clone size are those of that table, but D and trimming were determined from the DNA. The table lists hundreds of thousands of clones, roughly 84% of them singletons. Germline values: CDR1 SNHLY, CDR2 FYNNEI. This CDR3 has 17 residues. V gave up 2 bases and J gave up 2 bases; unmatched junction bases: 2.

The gene calls are TRBV2 and TRBJ2-2, with 13 bases aligning to TRBD2. The sequenced sample consisted of peripheral blood. The receptor comes from a woman in her forties or fifties with acute or convalescent COVID-19. This CDR3 is CASSERTSGSNTGELFF. Written as DNA, the CDR3 is TGTGCCAGCAGTGAAAGGACTAGCGGGAGCAACACCGGGGAGCTGTTTTTT.